The rows below give T cell receptor beta chains drawn from one sample of a study of post-analysis software for immune sequencing data. TCRdb reanalysed the PCR reads using MiXCR and keeps one entry per CDR3 protein. The sample lists about half a million distinct CDR3 sequences; under 55% were seen once. Sequencing was performed on blood. These receptors originate from a girl aged 5-17 years with multiple sclerosis. The CDR3 runs from the conserved cysteine through the conserved F or W. D genes are given only for firm matches. Size is stated for part of the rows, as once, few or many counts, or as a class when the clone is expanded.

>TRBJ1-2|NA|NA|TRBV9
CASSVLGNYGYTF
TGTGCCAGCAGCGTCCTTGGGAACTATGGCTACACCTTC
>TRBJ2-7|TRBD2|NA|TRBV9
CASSIGRLAGTYEQYF
TGTGCCAGCAGCATTGGTAGACTAGCGGGGACCTACGAGCAGTACTTC
>TRBJ2-1|NA|NA|TRBV5-1
CVSSPTTSSYNEQFF
TGCGTCAGCAGCCCGACGACAAGCTCCTACAATGAGCAGTTCTTC
>TRBJ2-7|TRBD2|NA|TRBV27
CASSLYVAGGPREQYF
TGTGCCAGCAGTTTATATGTAGCGGGAGGGCCACGAGAGCAGTACTTC
>TRBJ2-5|NA|few|TRBV7-2
CASSLFSGQETQYF
TGTGCCAGCAGCTTATTTAGCGGCCAAGAGACCCAGTACTTC
>TRBJ1-1|NA|NA|TRBV6-5
CASSYSTVNTEAFF
TGTGCCAGCAGTTACTCGACCGTGAACACTGAAGCTTTCTTT
>TRBJ2-5|NA|many|TRBV27
CASSFGGTVRETQYF
TGTGCCAGCAGTTTTGGCGGGACCGTACGGGAGACCCAGTACTTC
>TRBJ2-7|TRBD1|NA|TRBV6-6
CASSYLQGNNEQYF
TGTGCCAGCAGTTACCTACAGGGGAACAACGAGCAGTACTTC
>TRBJ2-3|NA|NA|TRBV5-4
CATHPTSTDTQYF
TGTGCCACCCACCCGACTAGCACAGATACGCAGTATTTT
>TRBJ2-1|NA|NA|TRBV28
CASSQLRGNRASYNEQFF
TGTGCCAGCAGTCAACTAAGGGGCAACCGGGCCTCCTACAATGAGCAGTTCTTC
>TRBJ2-1|NA|few|TRBV29-1
CSVEPGERYNEQFF
TGCAGCGTTGAACCGGGGGAACGGTACAATGAGCAGTTCTTC
>TRBJ2-1|NA|NA|TRBV20-1
CSASSPEYNEQFF
TGCAGTGCTAGTAGCCCGGAATACAATGAGCAGTTCTTC
>TRBJ2-1|TRBD2|few|TRBV7-2
CASRRPLGLAEDNEQFF
TGTGCCAGCAGACGCCCGCTGGGACTAGCGGAAGACAATGAGCAGTTCTTC
>TRBJ2-7|TRBD2|NA|TRBV6-5
CASSFRLAGGSYEQYF
TGTGCCAGCAGTTTCAGACTAGCGGGAGGCAGCTACGAGCAGTACTTC
>TRBJ2-1|NA|NA|TRBV5-1
CASSLELPYNEQLF
TGCGCCAGCAGCTTAGAGTTGCCATACAATGAGCAGCTCTTC
>TRBJ2-7|NA|NA|TRBV10-3
CAISSGPIKYF
TGTGCCATCAGTTCCGGGCCCATAAAGTACTTC
>TRBJ1-6|NA|many|TRBV7-2
CASSLRVPDSPLHF
TGTGCCAGCAGCTTACGGGTGCCGGATTCACCCCTCCACTTT
>TRBJ2-1|NA|few|TRBV21-1
CASSKALISNEQFF
TGTGCCAGCAGCAAAGCCCTCATCTCCAATGAGCAGTTCTTC
>TRBJ2-7|TRBD2|NA|TRBV7-2
CASSLEAGRAYEQYF
TGTGCCAGCAGCTTAGAAGCAGGGAGGGCTTACGAGCAGTACTTC
>TRBJ2-3|TRBD2|NA|TRBV20-1
CTAGAGGPKDTQYF
TGCACCGCTGGAGCGGGGGGGCCGAAAGATACGCAGTATTTT